This T cell receptor (beta chain) was recorded in a study of T-cell reconstitution after alpha-beta-depleted transplantation in children. Library preparation (for TCRbeta) was performed with unique molecular identifiers. TCRdb recomputed calls from the PCR reads with MiXCR, one row per CDR3 protein. This table has about 690,000 distinct CDR3 sequences, around 17% appearing once. CDR3 size: 14 residues. CDR1 is MDHEN, CDR2 SYDVKM, per germline. The junction had 16 bases not matched to a gene; V was cut back by 5 bases and J by 15 bases. The TCR originated in a human donor who donated a stem cell graft to a child with acute myeloid leukemia. This sample comprised PBMCs from the stem cell graft donor, obtained from the stem cell graft. This sequence joins TRBV28 and TRBJ2-1; TRBD1 matches 7 bases. CDR3 sequence reads: CASSTTRPGQSPFF. In DNA, the CDR3 is TGTGCCAGCAGTACTACGAGGCCGGGACAGTCTCCGTTCTTC.